The rows below give T cell receptor beta chains drawn from one sample of a study of cytomegalovirus exposure and HLA in healthy donors. TCRdb keeps only in-frame clones here, not all; method: immunoSEQ multiplex PCR. The sample has a few hundred thousand clones; approximately 80% are singletons. The sequencing sample was made of PBMCs. The receptor source for this set is a man aged 30-40 years in good health and CMV-seronegative. The CDR3 runs from the conserved cysteine through the conserved F or W. The D gene is left open where the match is weak. Expanded clones are given a class, and other clones once, few, many or no size at all.

CDR3 length	V gene	D gene	J gene	clone size	CDR3 DNA	CDR3 protein
14	TRBV6-5	TRBD2	TRBJ2-7	NA	TGTGCCAGCAGTTACACTAGCGGGGGGTACGAGCAGTACTTC	CASSYTSGGYEQYF
14	TRBV2	TRBD1	TRBJ1-1	NA	TGTGCCAGCAGGAGACAGGGGTCGACGGGTGAAGCTTTCTTT	CASRRQGSTGEAFF
16	TRBV7-2	TRBD1	TRBJ1-2	NA	TGTGCCAGCAGCCCTGGACAGGGGATATTAAACTATGGCTACACCTTC	CASSPGQGILNYGYTF
16	TRBV28	TRBD2	TRBJ2-3	once	TGTGCCAGCAGTCCACTAGCGGGGGGGAGCACAGATACGCAGTATTTT	CASSPLAGGSTDTQYF
15	TRBV9	NA	TRBJ1-1	NA	TGTGCCAGCAGCCCAAGCCGGGGGGCAGGGACTGAAGCTTTCTTT	CASSPSRGAGTEAFF
16	TRBV6-5	TRBD1	TRBJ1-1	NA	TGTGCCAGCAGTTACCGGACAGGGGGCGTTGGGACTGAAGCTTTCTTT	CASSYRTGGVGTEAFF
16	TRBV18	NA	TRBJ1-3	NA	TGTGCCAGCTCGCGGGTCGACGTAAGCTCTGGAAACACCATATATTTT	CASSRVDVSSGNTIYF
15	TRBV6-4	TRBD2	TRBJ2-5	NA	TGTGCCAGCAGCCAACTAGCGGGGGCTCAAGAGACCCAGTACTTC	CASSQLAGAQETQYF
14	TRBV28	TRBD2	TRBJ2-5	NA	TGTGCCAGCAGTTGGGGAGGGTGGGGAGAGACCCAGTACTTC	CASSWGGWGETQYF
15	TRBV28	TRBD2	TRBJ2-1	NA	TGTGCCAGCAGTTTAGGGTCTAGCGGTAGTAGTGAGCAGTTCTTC	CASSLGSSGSSEQFF
14	TRBV9	NA	TRBJ2-3	NA	TGTGCCAGCAGCGTAGGGGCCCTCACAGATACGCAGTATTTT	CASSVGALTDTQYF
17	TRBV4-1	TRBD1	TRBJ1-1	NA	TGCGCCAGCAGCCAAGAAGGACAGGGGGCCGTGAACACTGAAGCTTTCTTT	CASSQEGQGAVNTEAFF
14	TRBV6-1	TRBD1	TRBJ1-2	NA	TGTGCCAACCTGCGGACAGGGGTTAACTATGGCTACACCTTC	CANLRTGVNYGYTF
14	TRBV19	NA	TRBJ1-5	few	TGTGCCAGTAGGGAACAGGGATCCCATCAGCCCCAGCATTTT	CASREQGSHQPQHF
16	TRBV18	TRBD2	TRBJ2-2	NA	TGTGCCAGCCGCCGGGGAGCGGGGGAGAACACCGGGGAGCTGTTTTTT	CASRRGAGENTGELFF
12	TRBV21-1	NA	TRBJ1-2	NA	TGTGCCAGCAGGGAGGGGGCAAGTGGCTACACCTTC	CASREGASGYTF
13	TRBV27	NA	TRBJ1-5	once	TGTGCCAGCGCCGGGACATTCAATCAGCCCCAGCATTTT	CASAGTFNQPQHF
15	TRBV29-1	TRBD2	TRBJ2-3	NA	TGCAGCGTTGAAGGTGTCGGGGGGTCCACAGATACGCAGTATTTT	CSVEGVGGSTDTQYF
15	TRBV29-1	TRBD2	TRBJ2-1	once	TGCAGCGTTGGAGTAGCGGGGAGCTCCTACAATGAGCAGTTCTTC	CSVGVAGSSYNEQFF
15	TRBV11-2	TRBD2	TRBJ2-1	NA	TGTGCCAGCACTCCCGGGGGGAGCTCCTACAATGAGCAGTTCTTC	CASTPGGSSYNEQFF
18	TRBV5-1	TRBD2	TRBJ2-6	NA	TGCGCCAGCAGTCGGGAGGGCAGGAGTGCCTCTGGGGCCAACGTCCTGACTTTC	CASSREGRSASGANVLTF
16	TRBV5-1	TRBD2	TRBJ2-1	NA	TGCGCCAGCAGCTTCGGACTAGCGGGGGGGGCTTATGAGCAGTTCTTC	CASSFGLAGGAYEQFF
19	TRBV15	TRBD2	TRBJ2-7	NA	TGTGCCACCAGCAGGGGGGTAGGTGGAGCGGGGGGACCCTCCTACGAGCAGTACTTC	CATSRGVGGAGGPSYEQYF
17	TRBV18	TRBD1	TRBJ1-5	NA	TGTGCCAGCTCACCATTAGAGCCAGGGGGCCGGGGTCAGCCCCAGCATTTT	CASSPLEPGGRGQPQHF
14	TRBV11-2	TRBD1	TRBJ2-1	NA	TGTGCCAGCAGCTCCCGGACAGGATACAATGAGCAGTTCTTC	CASSSRTGYNEQFF
16	TRBV7-6	TRBD1	TRBJ1-2	NA	TGTGCCAGCAGCTTCTCGGACAGGGGACTTAACTATGGCTACACCTTC	CASSFSDRGLNYGYTF
13	TRBV5-1	NA	TRBJ2-2	NA	TGCGCCAGCAGCCCGGAGGTAATCGGGGAGCTGTTTTTT	CASSPEVIGELFF
16	TRBV7-8	NA	TRBJ2-3	NA	TGTGCCAGCAGCCCCCTAGAGGGGACTAGCACAGATACGCAGTATTTT	CASSPLEGTSTDTQYF
14	TRBV2	TRBD1	TRBJ2-3	NA	TGTGCCAGCAGTGAGGACAGGCGCACAGATACGCAGTATTTT	CASSEDRRTDTQYF
17	TRBV5-8	TRBD2	TRBJ2-3	once	TGTGCCAGCAGCTTGACGGTTAGCGGGGGGACCACAGATACGCAGTATTTT	CASSLTVSGGTTDTQYF
15	TRBV14	NA	TRBJ1-6	NA	TGTGCCAGCAGCCAAGACTTGGGGGCCAATTCACCCCTCCACTTT	CASSQDLGANSPLHF
15	TRBV19	TRBD1	TRBJ1-2	NA	TGTGCCAGTAGTTTCTCGGACAGGGGTTTGAACGGCTACACCTTC	CASSFSDRGLNGYTF
14	TRBV6-6	TRBD1	TRBJ2-7	NA	TGTGCCAGCAGGCCGACAGGGGGCTCCTACGAGCAGTACTTC	CASRPTGGSYEQYF